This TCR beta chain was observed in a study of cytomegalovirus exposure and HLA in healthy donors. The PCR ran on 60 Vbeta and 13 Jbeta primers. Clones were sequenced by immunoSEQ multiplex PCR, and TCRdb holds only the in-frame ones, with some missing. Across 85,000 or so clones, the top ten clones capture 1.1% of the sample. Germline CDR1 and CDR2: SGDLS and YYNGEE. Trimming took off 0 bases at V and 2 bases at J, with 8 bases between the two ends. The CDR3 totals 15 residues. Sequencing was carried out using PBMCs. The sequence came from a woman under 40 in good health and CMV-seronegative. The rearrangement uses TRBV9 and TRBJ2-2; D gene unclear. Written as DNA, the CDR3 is TGTGCCAGCAGCGTAGCTACTTATAACACCGGGGAGCTGTTTTTT. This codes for CASSVATYNTGELFF.